This T cell receptor beta chain was observed in a study of shared clonotypes between healthy human individuals (dated by TCRdb to the early 2020s). About the study as a whole: The cohort included three men and a couple of women between 18 and 49 years of age. For each donor, CD4 naive and CD4 memory were each given three plates, CD8 naive was given two plates, and CD8 memory was given one plate. To estimate repertoire size and how much clonotypes are shared between individuals, the study performed deep sequencing of blood TCR repertoires from 4 to 6 healthy adults. To increase sequencing depth and limit assay-specific biases, different laboratories used diverse techniques to prepare libraries and sequence TCR repertoires. Between about 0.8 and 9 billion PBMCs per donor were obtained by leukapheresis.

Spanning cysteine to phenylalanine, the CDR3 consists of 13 amino acids. The read is trimmed to its CDR3 DNA, 39 bases read in frame from base 1. V and J are trimmed by 8 bases and 6 bases, and the gene matches miss 6 bases of the junction. For CDR1 and CDR2, the germline V gene lists SGHNT and YENEEA. Details on this clone: Its antigen is not yet known. Base qualities are not provided; no much larger clone lies one nucleotide away.

Donors were healthy HIV-negative adults with no recently reported acute infections or vaccinations. Every donor was a Caucasian adult residing in Nashville, Tennessee, USA. CD4+ T cells were enriched through magnetic negative selection, after which naive cells were positively selected on CD45RA and the remaining negative fraction served as the memory subset. After blood collection by leukapheresis, PBMCs were isolated using Ficoll-Histopaque density gradient centrifugation and then cryopreserved in the vapor phase of liquid nitrogen. Analytical flow cytometry was used to check the purity and quantity of each magnetically sorted T cell population. Genomic DNA was isolated from each sorted fraction and quantified by UV absorbance on a Nanodrop 2000c. Here is what the overall study found, with its caveats: The small number of donors limited the genetic and exposure-history diversity represented. Sharing across a few donors was observed for about 4.8% of naive CD4, less than 4% of naive CD8, over 2% of memory CD4, and over 0.3% of memory CD8 clonotypes. Sampling was restricted to blood, and TCR repertoires in tissues likely differ from the TCR repertoires found in blood. Even with the large sequencing depth, rarefaction of the sorted-subset datasets indicated that sequencing was incomplete. Naive subsets generally had larger estimated clonotype richness than memory subsets. Compared with non-shared clonotypes, clonotypes shared by all four sorted-subset donors had higher generation probabilities. Pairwise subsampling indicated that sequencing depth was expected to affect the degree of clonotype sharing among donors.

TCR CDR3 regions were amplified from genomic DNA by multiplex PCR using the deep immunoSEQ assay. Extracted genomic DNA from each cell subset was spread evenly across all wells of several immunoSEQ 96-well plates, with each plate serving as a replicate. For sorted subsets, each replicate PCR was loaded with around 220 ng genomic DNA, equivalent to approximately 33,000 T cell genomes. Purified libraries were quantified with a Qubit 3.0 fluorometer, sized on a Bioanalyzer 2100, and re-quantified with the KAPA Library Quantification kit. Every immunoSEQ 96-well plate was sequenced on a dedicated single-read 150-cycle Illumina NextSeq 550 flow cell. The authors processed their data as follows. Because the immunoSEQ output included only junctional sequences and no quality scores, the filtering could not be the same as the filtering used for full-length reads. To assign V/J genes and CDR3, sequences were annotated using PyIR, a Python wrapper for IgBLAST v1.9, with IMGT germline references. Any read was removed if the V/J assignment was weak (E-value above 1e-6), the CDR3 was missing, or the read contained stop codons, out-of-frame junctions, or ambiguous translated residues. V3J clonotypes were defined by identical inferred V gene, J gene, and CDR3 amino acid sequence. To compute the percentage overlap between repertoires, the number of shared unique clonotypes was divided by the size of the smaller repertoire. RTK rarefaction, the Chao1 estimator, and Recon v2.1 estimates of unobserved clonotypes were used to assess repertoire richness. OLGA was used to compute generation probabilities for all TCRbeta clonotypes that the gDNA method yielded from several donors. Sourced from immuneACCESS, this table was stored by TCRdb with only in-frame sequences that have V and J called. A share of the clones is absent; for the studies checked, an unresolved V gene accounts for under half, and the remainder has no known explanation. The DNA was the basis for D and trimming; V, J and clone size are from that table. The sample data list 2 million to 2.5 million clones, and 90% to 95% of these were observed just once. The ten largest clones represent under 0.15% of the sample.

Recombination linked TRBV11-3 to TRBJ2-1; 8 bases in the junction line up with TRBD2. The sequenced sample consisted of naive CD4+ T cells sorted from blood. Interpreted using the paper, the cell subset or site label stands for: CD45RA+ positively selected. This receptor was taken from a man aged 18 to 30 in good health. This receptor carries the CDR3 CASRRLAPNEQFF. The bases read TGTGCCAGCCGCAGACTAGCGCCCAATGAGCAGTTCTTC.